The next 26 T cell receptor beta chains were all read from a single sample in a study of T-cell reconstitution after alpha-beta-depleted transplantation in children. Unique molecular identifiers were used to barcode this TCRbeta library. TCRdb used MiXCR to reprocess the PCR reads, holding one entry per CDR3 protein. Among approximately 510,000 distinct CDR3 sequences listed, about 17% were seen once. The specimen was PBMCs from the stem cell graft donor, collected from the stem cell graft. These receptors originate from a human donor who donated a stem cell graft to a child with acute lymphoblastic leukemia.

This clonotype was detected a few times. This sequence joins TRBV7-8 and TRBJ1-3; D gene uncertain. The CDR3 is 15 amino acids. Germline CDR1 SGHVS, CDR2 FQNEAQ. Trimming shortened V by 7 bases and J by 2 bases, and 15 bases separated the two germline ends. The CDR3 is CASTTNNSPGNTIYF. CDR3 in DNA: TGTGCCAGCACCACCAACAATTCCCCTGGAAACACCATATATTTT. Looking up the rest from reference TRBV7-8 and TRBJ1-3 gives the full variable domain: GAGVSQSPRYKVAKRGQDVALRCDPISGHVSLFWYQQALGQGPEFLTYFQNEAQLDKSGLPSDRFFAERPEGSVSTLKIQRTQQEDSAVYLCASTTNNSPGNTIYFGEGSWLTVV.

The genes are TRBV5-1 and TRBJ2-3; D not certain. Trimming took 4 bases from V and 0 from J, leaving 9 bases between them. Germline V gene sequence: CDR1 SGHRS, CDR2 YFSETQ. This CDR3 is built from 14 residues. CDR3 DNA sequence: TGCGCCAGCAGCCACACGCTTAGCACAGATACGCAGTATTTT. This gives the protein CASSHTLSTDTQYF.

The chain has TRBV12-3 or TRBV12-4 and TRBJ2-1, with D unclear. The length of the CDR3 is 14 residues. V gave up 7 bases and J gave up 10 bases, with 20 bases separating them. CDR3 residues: CASKGLVAREEQFF. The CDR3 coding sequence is TGTGCCAGCAAGGGTCTAGTGGCGCGTGAGGAGCAGTTCTTC.

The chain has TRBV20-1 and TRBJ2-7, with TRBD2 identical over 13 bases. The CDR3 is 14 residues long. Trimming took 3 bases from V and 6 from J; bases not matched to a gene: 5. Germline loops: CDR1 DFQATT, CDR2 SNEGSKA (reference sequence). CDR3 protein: CSARTGTSGIEQYF. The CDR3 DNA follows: TGCAGTGCTAGGACCGGGACTAGCGGGATCGAGCAGTACTTC.

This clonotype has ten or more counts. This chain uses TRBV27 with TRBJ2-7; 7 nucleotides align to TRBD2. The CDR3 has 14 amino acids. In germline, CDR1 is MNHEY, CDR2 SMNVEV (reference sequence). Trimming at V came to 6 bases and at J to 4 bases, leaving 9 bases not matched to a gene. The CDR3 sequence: CASSLGGDTYEQYF. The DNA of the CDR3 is TGTGCCAGCAGCTTGGGGGGGGATACTTACGAGCAGTACTTC.

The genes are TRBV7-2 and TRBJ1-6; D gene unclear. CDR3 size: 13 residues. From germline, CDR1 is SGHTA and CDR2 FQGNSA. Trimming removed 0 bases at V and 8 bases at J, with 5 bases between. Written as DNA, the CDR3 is TGTGCCAGCAGCTTAGCCCGGGATTCACCCCTCCACTTT. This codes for CASSLARDSPLHF.

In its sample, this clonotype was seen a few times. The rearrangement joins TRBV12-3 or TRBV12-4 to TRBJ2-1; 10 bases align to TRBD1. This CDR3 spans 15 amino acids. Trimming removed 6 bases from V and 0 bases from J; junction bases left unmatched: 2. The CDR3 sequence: CASRGTGDSYNEQFF. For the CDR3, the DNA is TGTGCCAGCAGAGGGACAGGGGACTCCTACAATGAGCAGTTCTTC.

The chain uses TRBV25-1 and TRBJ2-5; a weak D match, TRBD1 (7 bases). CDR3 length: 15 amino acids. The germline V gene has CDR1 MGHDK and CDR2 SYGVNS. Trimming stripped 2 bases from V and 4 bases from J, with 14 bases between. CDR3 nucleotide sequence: TGTGCCAGCAGTGAAGGAGGGGGCGGCAGAGAGACCCAGTACTTC. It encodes CASSEGGGGRETQYF.

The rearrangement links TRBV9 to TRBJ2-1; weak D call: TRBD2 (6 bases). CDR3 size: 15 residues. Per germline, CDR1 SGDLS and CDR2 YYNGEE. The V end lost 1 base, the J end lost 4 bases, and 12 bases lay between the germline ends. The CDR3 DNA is TGTGCCAGCAGCGTAAAGGGCGGGGCTTACAATGAGCAGTTCTTC. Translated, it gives CASSVKGGAYNEQFF.

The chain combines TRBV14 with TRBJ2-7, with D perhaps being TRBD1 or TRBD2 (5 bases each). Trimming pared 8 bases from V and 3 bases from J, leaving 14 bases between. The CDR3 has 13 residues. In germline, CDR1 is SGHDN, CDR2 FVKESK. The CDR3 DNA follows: TGTGCCAGCGGAGGCAGGGCTAACTACGAGCAGTACTTC. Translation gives CASGGRANYEQYF.

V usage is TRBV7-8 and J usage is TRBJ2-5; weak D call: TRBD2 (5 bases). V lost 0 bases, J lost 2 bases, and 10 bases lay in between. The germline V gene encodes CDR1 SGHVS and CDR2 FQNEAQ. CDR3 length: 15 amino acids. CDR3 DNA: TGTGCCAGCAGCTTAGCTGCTAGCATACAAGAGACCCAGTACTTC. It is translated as CASSLAASIQETQYF.

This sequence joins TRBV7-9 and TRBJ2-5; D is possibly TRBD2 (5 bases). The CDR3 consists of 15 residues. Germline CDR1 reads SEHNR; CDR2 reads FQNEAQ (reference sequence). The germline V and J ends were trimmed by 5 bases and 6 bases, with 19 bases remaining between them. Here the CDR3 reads CASSPRPGMAKTQYF. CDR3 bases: TGTGCCAGCAGCCCCCGGCCCGGGATGGCTAAGACCCAGTACTTC.

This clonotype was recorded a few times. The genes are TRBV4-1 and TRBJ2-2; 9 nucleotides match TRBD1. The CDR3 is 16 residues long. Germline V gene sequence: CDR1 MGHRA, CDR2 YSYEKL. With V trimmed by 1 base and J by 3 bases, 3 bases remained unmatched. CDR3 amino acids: CASSQGDRAYTGELFF. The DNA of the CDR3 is TGCGCCAGCAGCCAAGGGGACAGGGCTTACACCGGGGAGCTGTTTTTT.

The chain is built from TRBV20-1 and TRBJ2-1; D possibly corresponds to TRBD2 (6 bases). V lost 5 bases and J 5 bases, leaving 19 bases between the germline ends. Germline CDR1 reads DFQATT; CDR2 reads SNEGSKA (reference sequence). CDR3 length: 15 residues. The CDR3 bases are TGCAGTGCTGATGGAGGGTTGGCGCGAAACAATGAGCAGTTCTTC. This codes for CSADGGLARNNEQFF.

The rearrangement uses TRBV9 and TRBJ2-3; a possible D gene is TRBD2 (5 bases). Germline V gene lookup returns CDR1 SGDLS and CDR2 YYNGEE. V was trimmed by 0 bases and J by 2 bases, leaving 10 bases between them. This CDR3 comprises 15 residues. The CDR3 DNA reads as TGTGCCAGCAGCGTAGGGACTGGGAACACAGATACGCAGTATTTT. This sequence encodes CASSVGTGNTDTQYF.

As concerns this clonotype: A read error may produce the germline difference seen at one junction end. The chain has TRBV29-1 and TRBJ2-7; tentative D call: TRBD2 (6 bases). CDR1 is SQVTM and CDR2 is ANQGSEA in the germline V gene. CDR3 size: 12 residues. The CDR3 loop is CSVEAPRREHYF. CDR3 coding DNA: TGCAGCGTTGAAGCCCCTCGGAGGGAGCACTACTTC.

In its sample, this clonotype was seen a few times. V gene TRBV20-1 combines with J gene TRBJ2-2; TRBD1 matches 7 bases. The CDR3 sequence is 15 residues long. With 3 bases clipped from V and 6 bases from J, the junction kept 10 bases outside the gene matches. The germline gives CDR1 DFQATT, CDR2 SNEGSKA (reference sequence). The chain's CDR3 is CSASFRGLIAGELFF. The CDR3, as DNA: TGCAGTGCTAGCTTTAGGGGGCTAATAGCCGGGGAGCTGTTTTTT.

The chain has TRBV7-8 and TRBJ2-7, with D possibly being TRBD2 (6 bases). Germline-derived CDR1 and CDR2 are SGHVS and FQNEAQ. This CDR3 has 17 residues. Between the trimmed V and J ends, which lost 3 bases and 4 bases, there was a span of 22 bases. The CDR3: CASSLLGWDSGLYEQYF. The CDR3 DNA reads TGTGCCAGCAGCTTGCTGGGTTGGGACTCGGGATTATACGAGCAGTACTTC. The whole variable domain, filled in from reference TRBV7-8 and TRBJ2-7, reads GAGVSQSPRYKVAKRGQDVALRCDPISGHVSLFWYQQALGQGPEFLTYFQNEAQLDKSGLPSDRFFAERPEGSVSTLKIQRTQQEDSAVYLCASSLLGWDSGLYEQYFGPGTRLTVT.

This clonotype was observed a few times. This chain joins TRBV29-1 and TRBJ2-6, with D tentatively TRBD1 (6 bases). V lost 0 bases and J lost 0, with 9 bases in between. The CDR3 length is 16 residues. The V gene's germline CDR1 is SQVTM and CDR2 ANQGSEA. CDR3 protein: CSVEDQGTSGANVLTF. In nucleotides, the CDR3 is TGCAGCGTTGAAGATCAGGGGACCTCTGGGGCCAACGTCCTGACTTTC.

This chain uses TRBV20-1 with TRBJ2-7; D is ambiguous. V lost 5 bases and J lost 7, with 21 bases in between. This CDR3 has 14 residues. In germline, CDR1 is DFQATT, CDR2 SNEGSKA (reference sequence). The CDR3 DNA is TGCAGTGCTCCTCTTCGCTGGGTGCCCTGGGAGCAGTACTTC. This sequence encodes CSAPLRWVPWEQYF.

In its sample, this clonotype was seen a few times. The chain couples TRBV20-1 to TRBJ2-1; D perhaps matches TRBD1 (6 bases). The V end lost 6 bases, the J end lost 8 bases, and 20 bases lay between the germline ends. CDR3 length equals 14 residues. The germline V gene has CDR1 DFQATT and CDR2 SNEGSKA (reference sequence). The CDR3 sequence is CSAPHRVALDEQFF. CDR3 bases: TGCAGTGCACCGCACAGGGTCGCTTTAGATGAGCAGTTCTTC.

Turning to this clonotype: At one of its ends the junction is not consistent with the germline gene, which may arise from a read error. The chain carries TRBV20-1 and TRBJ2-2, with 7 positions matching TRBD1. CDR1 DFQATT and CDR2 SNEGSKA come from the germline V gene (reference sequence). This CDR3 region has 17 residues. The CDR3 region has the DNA TGCTGTGCTAGAGATATAGGGGGCGGTAAGGACACCGGGGAGCTGTTTTTT. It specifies CCARDIGGGKDTGELFF.

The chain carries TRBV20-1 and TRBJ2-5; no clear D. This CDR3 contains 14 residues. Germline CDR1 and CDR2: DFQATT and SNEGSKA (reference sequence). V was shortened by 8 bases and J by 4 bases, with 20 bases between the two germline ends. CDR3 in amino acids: CSLPPSGARETQYF. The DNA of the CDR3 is TGCAGTCTACCCCCTAGTGGCGCCAGAGAGACCCAGTACTTC.

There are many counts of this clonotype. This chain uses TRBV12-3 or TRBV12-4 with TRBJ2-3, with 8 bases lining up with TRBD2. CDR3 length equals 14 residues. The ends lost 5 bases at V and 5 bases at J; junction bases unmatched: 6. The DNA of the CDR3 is TGTGCCAGCAGTCGGACTAGCAGGGTAGATACGCAGTATTTT. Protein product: CASSRTSRVDTQYF.

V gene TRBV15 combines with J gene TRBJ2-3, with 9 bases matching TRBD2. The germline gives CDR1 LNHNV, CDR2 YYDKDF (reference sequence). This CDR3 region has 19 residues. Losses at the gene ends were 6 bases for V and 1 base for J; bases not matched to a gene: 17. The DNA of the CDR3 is TGTGCCACCAGATCGGTTAGCGGGAGAGGTCGGTTCCGCACAGATACGCAGTATTTT. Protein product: CATRSVSGRGRFRTDTQYF.

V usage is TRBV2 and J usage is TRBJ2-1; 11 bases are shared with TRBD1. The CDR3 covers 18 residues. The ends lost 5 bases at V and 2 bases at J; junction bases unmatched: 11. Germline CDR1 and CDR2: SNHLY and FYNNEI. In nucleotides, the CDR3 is TGTGCCAGCAGTCCGGGACAGGGGGACGGCGCCGCCTACAATGAGCAGTTCTTC. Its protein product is CASSPGQGDGAAYNEQFF.